Sequencing of this TCR beta chain was carried out in a study of monozygotic twins with inflammatory bowel disease. TCRdb re-called the 5' RACE reads and gives one entry per CDR3 protein, without DNA. Recorded here are about 210,000 distinct CDR3 sequences; the top ten clones represent 1.5% to 2%. The receptor was derived from a human donor with ulcerative colitis or Crohn's disease, or a healthy co-twin of an affected twin (not recorded which). The sequenced sample was blood.

CDR3 region: CASSSPAGRTDTQYF. The chain links TRBV7-9 to TRBJ2-3; the TRBD1 assignment by TCRdb is unverifiable without DNA. The CDR3 has 15 residues. Germline CDR1 reads SEHNR; CDR2 reads FQNEAQ (reference sequence).